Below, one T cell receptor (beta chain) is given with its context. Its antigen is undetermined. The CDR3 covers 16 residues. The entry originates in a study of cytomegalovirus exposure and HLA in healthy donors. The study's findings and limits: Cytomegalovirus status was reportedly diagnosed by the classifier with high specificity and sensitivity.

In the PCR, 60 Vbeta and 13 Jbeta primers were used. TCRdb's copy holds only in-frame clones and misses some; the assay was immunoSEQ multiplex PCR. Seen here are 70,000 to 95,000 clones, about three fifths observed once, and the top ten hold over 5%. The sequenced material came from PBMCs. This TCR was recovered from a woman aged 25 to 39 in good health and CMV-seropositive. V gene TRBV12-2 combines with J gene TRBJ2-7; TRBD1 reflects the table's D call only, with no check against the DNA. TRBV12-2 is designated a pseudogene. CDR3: CASRLDPTGGRGEQYF. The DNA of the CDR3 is TGTGCAAGTCGCTTGGACCCGACAGGGGGCAGGGGCGAGCAGTACTTC.